A single T cell receptor (beta chain) is shown here with its context. Its antigen is unidentified. Clones were sequenced by immunoSEQ multiplex PCR, and TCRdb holds only the in-frame ones, with some missing. This repertoire shows about 440,000 clones, about 83% found once; its top ten account for roughly 13%. This sample was taken from a study of Ad26.COV2.S vaccination and SARS-CoV-2 variants. About the study: Sample donor was a member of the COV1001 Ad26.COV2.S trial arm. General study points: In TCR breadth and depth analyses, total T cell responses may have been underestimated. In vaccinated individuals, spike-specific CD8+ and CD4+ T cell responses reportedly displayed substantial breadth.

This sample's treatment: about 20 received Ad26.COV2.S at low or high dose, single or two shots; about 5 received placebo; per-sample allocation not given. Samples analyzed were those drawn on day 63 after the first vaccine or placebo injection. Germline V CDR1 and CDR2: MNHEY, SMNVEV (reference sequence). Trimming removed 5 bases from V and 2 bases from J; junction bases left unmatched: 11. This CDR3 comprises 17 residues. The TCR originated in a person aged 18-60 years who received the Ad26.COV2.S COVID-19 vaccine or a placebo. This chain joins TRBV27 and TRBJ2-4; 8 positions agree with TRBD2. Material: peripheral blood, obtained in a trial of Ad26.COV2.S vaccine versus placebo. The CDR3 region has the DNA TGTGCCAGCAGTCCCCCCCCGGGACTAGGGTCCAAAAACATTCAGTACTTC. Its protein is CASSPPPGLGSKNIQYF.